One sample yielded the 18 T cell receptor beta chains listed below, sequenced in a study of cytomegalovirus exposure and HLA in healthy donors. Both 60 Vbeta primers and 13 Jbeta primers went into the PCR. Clones were read by immunoSEQ multiplex PCR, and TCRdb kept only the in-frame ones, dropping some. The repertoire consists of some 130,000 clones, with about 82% occurring once and the leading ten covering less than 5%. Sequencing input: PBMCs. Receptors were obtained from a man under 40 in good health.

The chain is built from TRBV5-1 and TRBJ2-7; TRBD2 matches 8 bases. The V and J ends lost 4 bases and 1 base, in that order; junction bases with no gene match: 4. This CDR3 comprises 14 residues. CDR1 is SGHRS and CDR2 is YFSETQ in the germline V gene. The CDR3 DNA reads TGCGCCAGCAGCGCGACTAGCGCATCCTACGAGCAGTACTTC. It is translated as CASSATSASYEQYF.

The chain is built from TRBV19 and TRBJ2-7; D is uncertain. Looked up from germline, CDR1 is LNHDA and CDR2 is SQIVND (reference sequence). Trimming took 11 bases from V and 4 from J, leaving 27 bases between them. The CDR3 loop spans 16 amino acids. The CDR3 DNA is TGTGCCGCCAGTAGTATGTTATCGAGGTCCGAGTACGAGCAGTACTTC. Its translation: CAASSMLSRSEYEQYF.

The chain is built from TRBV14 and TRBJ2-1; 9 nucleotides match TRBD2. J was trimmed by 7 bases and V by 4 bases; bases with no gene match: 11. The CDR3 length is 16 residues. Germline CDR1 is SGHDN and CDR2 is FVKESK. CDR3 region: CASSPTRLTSGNEQFF. The DNA of the CDR3 is TGTGCCAGCAGCCCGACCCGTCTTACTAGCGGGAATGAGCAGTTCTTC. The variable domain in full, with the rest retrieved from reference TRBV14 and TRBJ2-1, is EAGVTQFPSHSVIEKGQTVTLRCDPISGHDNLYWYRRVMGKEIKFLLHFVKESKQDESGMPNNRFLAERTGGTYSTLKVQPAELEDSGVYFCASSPTRLTSGNEQFFGPGTRLTVL.

The V gene is TRBV7-9, the J gene TRBJ2-3; D possibly corresponds to TRBD1 (5 bases). Germline CDR1 is SEHNR and CDR2 is FQNEAQ (reference sequence). V was shortened by 2 bases and J by 5 bases, with 20 bases between the two germline ends. This CDR3 is 17 amino acids long. CDR3 sequence: CASSLTAGHLLGDTQYF. The CDR3 DNA is TGTGCCAGCAGCTTAACTGCAGGGCACCTCCTGGGAGATACGCAGTATTTT.

The chain combines TRBV7-9 with TRBJ2-5; maybe TRBD2 (5 bases). CDR3 size: 13 residues. Germline V gene lookup returns CDR1 SEHNR and CDR2 FQNEAQ (reference sequence). V was cut by 1 base and J by 5 bases, with 8 bases left in between. CDR3 sequence (DNA): TGTGCCAGCAGCTTAGTGGGCGGGGAGACCCAGTACTTC. Amino acids: CASSLVGGETQYF.

This chain uses TRBV6-5 with TRBJ2-3; D may be TRBD1 (6 bases). The CDR3 is 15 amino acids. V lost 6 bases, J lost 2 bases, and 15 bases lay in between. Germline V gives CDR1 MNHEY, CDR2 SVGAGI. CDR3: CASSYLGGYTDTQYF. The CDR3 nucleotides are TGTGCCAGCAGCTATCTAGGGGGTTACACAGATACGCAGTATTTT.

The rearrangement links TRBV7-2 to TRBJ2-3; D possibly corresponds to TRBD1 (5 bases). The CDR3 covers 15 residues. The germline CDR1 and CDR2 sequences are SGHTA and FQGNSA. V was trimmed by 5 bases and J by 0 bases, leaving 12 bases between them. As DNA, the CDR3 is TGTGCCAGCAGCCCTGCAGGGTACAGCACAGATACGCAGTATTTT. Protein product: CASSPAGYSTDTQYF.

The rearrangement uses TRBV10-3 and TRBJ2-7; perhaps TRBD2 as D (5 bases). Trimming cost V 3 bases and J 6 bases, with 18 bases left between them. The germline V gene encodes CDR1 ENHRY and CDR2 SYGVKD. The CDR3 loop spans 15 amino acids. CDR3 DNA sequence: TGTGCCATCAGTGACCGAGGGAAAGTTTCTGCCGAGCAGTACTTC. It specifies CAISDRGKVSAEQYF.

CDR3: CATSPDRGVETQYF. For the CDR3, the DNA is TGTGCCACCAGCCCGGACAGGGGGGTGGAGACCCAGTACTTC. The chain couples TRBV15 to TRBJ2-5; the match to TRBD1 covers 10 bases. V lost 5 bases and J lost 5; bases outside the gene matches: 5. In germline, CDR1 is LNHNV, CDR2 YYDKDF (reference sequence). The CDR3 is 14 amino acids. Looking up the rest from reference TRBV15 and TRBJ2-5 gives the full variable domain: DAMVIQNPRYQVTQFGKPVTLSCSQTLNHNVMYWYQQKSSQAPKLLFHYYDKDFNNEADTPDNFQSRRPNTSFCFLDIRSPGLGDTAMYLCATSPDRGVETQYFGPGTRLLVL.

The CDR3, as DNA: TGTGCCAGCAGCGTAGGGGGTAGCGGGAGGGCCAATGAGCAGTTCTTC. Residues: CASSVGGSGRANEQFF. This chain uses TRBV9 with TRBJ2-1, with 11 nucleotides matching TRBD2. V lost 0 bases, J lost 6 bases, and 5 bases stayed unmatched. Germline V gene sequence: CDR1 SGDLS, CDR2 YYNGEE. CDR3 size: 16 residues.

V usage is TRBV27 and J usage is TRBJ2-2, with 10 bases aligning to TRBD2. The CDR3 has 16 amino acids. V trimming: 4 bases; J trimming: 4 bases; junction bases outside the gene matches: 6. CDR1 is MNHEY, CDR2 SMNVEV, per germline (reference sequence). The CDR3: CASSYTGTSATGELFF. CDR3 coding DNA: TGTGCCAGCAGTTACACCGGGACTAGCGCCACCGGGGAGCTGTTTTTT.

The chain carries TRBV7-3 and TRBJ1-1, with TRBD1 matching over 7 bases. The CDR3 sequence is 16 residues long. Per germline, CDR1 SGHTA and CDR2 FQGTGA. Trimming removed 4 bases from V and 4 bases from J; junction bases left unmatched: 12. CDR3 nucleotides: TGTGCCAGCAGCTCCCGTCCCACCTCAGGGGGCACTGAAGCTTTCTTT. Its protein product is CASSSRPTSGGTEAFF.

This chain joins TRBV28 and TRBJ2-7; the D gene is possibly TRBD1 (6 bases). This CDR3 region has 15 residues. In germline, CDR1 is MDHEN, CDR2 SYDVKM. Deletions cut 5 bases from V and 2 bases from J, with 16 bases between. The CDR3 loop is CASSPAYRDPYEQYF. For the CDR3, the DNA is TGTGCCAGCAGTCCTGCATACAGGGACCCCTACGAGCAGTACTTC.

The CDR3 is CASSFHPLAVSSYNEQFF. The CDR3 DNA reads as TGTGCCAGCAGCTTCCATCCTTTAGCGGTCAGCTCCTACAATGAGCAGTTCTTC. The chain couples TRBV7-9 to TRBJ2-1, with D maybe TRBD2 (6 bases). Germline V gives CDR1 SEHNR, CDR2 FQNEAQ (reference sequence). The germline V and J ends were trimmed by 3 bases and 0 bases, with 18 bases remaining between them. The CDR3 length is 18 residues.

This rearrangement joins TRBV18 to TRBJ2-3; perhaps TRBD1 as D (5 bases). Trimming shortened V by 3 bases and J by 3 bases, and 10 bases separated the two germline ends. Germline V lookup: CDR1 KGHSH, CDR2 LQKENI. This CDR3 is 14 amino acids long. The CDR3 nucleotides are TGTGCCAGCTCACCCAGGGCGGAGACAGATACGCAGTATTTT. It encodes CASSPRAETDTQYF.

The chain combines TRBV23-1 with TRBJ1-2, with D unclear. TRBV23-1 is noted as an ORF with a role that remains uncertain. The CDR3 totals 15 residues. Between the trimmed V and J ends, which lost 1 base and 5 bases, there was a span of 14 bases. This CDR3 reads CASSQWETRYYGYTF. Written as DNA, the CDR3 is TGCGCCAGCAGTCAATGGGAGACAAGATATTATGGCTACACCTTC.

The chain links TRBV4-1 to TRBJ2-7; D is undetermined. Trimming removed 4 bases at V and 6 bases at J, with 16 bases between. The CDR3 runs 14 residues. CDR1 is MGHRA and CDR2 is YSYEKL in the germline V gene. The CDR3 DNA is TGCGCCAGCAGCCCAAATCGCGACACCTCCGAGCAGTACTTC. This codes for CASSPNRDTSEQYF.

The CDR3 reads CASSETVRVPTDTQYF. CDR3 nucleotide sequence: TGTGCCAGCAGTGAAACCGTGAGGGTCCCCACAGATACGCAGTATTTT. The J gene is TRBJ2-3, the V gene TRBV25-1, with D maybe TRBD2 (5 bases). CDR3 size: 16 residues. Looked up from germline, CDR1 is MGHDK and CDR2 is SYGVNS. The V end lost 2 bases, the J end lost 2 bases, and 14 bases lay between the germline ends.